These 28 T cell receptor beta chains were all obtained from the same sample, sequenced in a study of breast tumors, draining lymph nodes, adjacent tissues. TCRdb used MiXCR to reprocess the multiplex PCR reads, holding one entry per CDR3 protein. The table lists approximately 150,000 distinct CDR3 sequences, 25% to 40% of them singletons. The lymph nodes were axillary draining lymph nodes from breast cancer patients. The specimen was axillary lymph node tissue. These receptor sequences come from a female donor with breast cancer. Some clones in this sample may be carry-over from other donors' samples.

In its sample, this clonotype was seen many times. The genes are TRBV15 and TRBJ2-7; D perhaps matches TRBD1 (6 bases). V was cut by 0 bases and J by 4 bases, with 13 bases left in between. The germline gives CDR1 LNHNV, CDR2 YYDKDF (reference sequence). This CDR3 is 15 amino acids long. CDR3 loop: CATSRDRGEGYEQYF. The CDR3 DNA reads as TGTGCCACCAGCAGAGACAGGGGTGAGGGGTACGAGCAGTACTTC.

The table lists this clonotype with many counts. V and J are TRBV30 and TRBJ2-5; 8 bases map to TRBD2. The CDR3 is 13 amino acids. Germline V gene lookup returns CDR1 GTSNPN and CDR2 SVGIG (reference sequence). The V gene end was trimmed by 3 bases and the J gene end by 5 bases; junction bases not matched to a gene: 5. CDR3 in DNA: TGTGCCTGGAGGGTAGCGGGGACGGAGACCCAGTACTTC. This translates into CAWRVAGTETQYF.

CDR3: CASYSGFGNYPLHF. CDR3 DNA: TGTGCCAGCTACTCGGGTTTTGGGAATTACCCCCTCCACTTT. The rearrangement links TRBV2 to TRBJ1-6; no clear D. In germline, CDR1 is SNHLY, CDR2 FYNNEI. Deletions cut 8 bases from V and 13 bases from J, with 21 bases between. This CDR3 contains 14 residues.

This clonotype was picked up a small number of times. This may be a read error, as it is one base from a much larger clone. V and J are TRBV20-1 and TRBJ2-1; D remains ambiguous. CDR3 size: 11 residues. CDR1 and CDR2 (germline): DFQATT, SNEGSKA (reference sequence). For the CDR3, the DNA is TGCAGTGCTGTGAAGGGCGGTGAGCAGTCCTTC. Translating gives CSAVKGGEQSF.

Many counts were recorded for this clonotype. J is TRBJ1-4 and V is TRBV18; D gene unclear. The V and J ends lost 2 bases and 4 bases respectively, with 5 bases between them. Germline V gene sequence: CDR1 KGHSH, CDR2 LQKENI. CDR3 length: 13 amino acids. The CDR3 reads CASSPVLNEKLFF. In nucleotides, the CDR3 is TGTGCCAGCTCACCAGTTCTTAATGAAAAACTGTTTTTT.

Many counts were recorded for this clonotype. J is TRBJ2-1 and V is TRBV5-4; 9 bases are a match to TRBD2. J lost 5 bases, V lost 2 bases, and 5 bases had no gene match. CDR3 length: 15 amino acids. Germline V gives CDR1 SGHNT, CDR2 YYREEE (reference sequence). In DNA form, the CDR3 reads TGTGCCAGCAGCTTTAGCGGGGGTCTGGACAATGAGCAGTTCTTC. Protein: CASSFSGGLDNEQFF.

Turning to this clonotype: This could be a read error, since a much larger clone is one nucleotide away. CDR3 nucleotides: TGTGCCAGCAGCTTAACTAGCGCGCTGACCAATGAGCAGTTCTTC. It translates to CASSLTSALTNEQFF. V usage is TRBV5-5 and J usage is TRBJ2-1, with 7 bases fitting TRBD2. Germline CDR1 and CDR2: SGHKS and YYEKEE (reference sequence). This CDR3 has 15 residues. V gave up 2 bases and J gave up 6 bases; unmatched junction bases: 8.

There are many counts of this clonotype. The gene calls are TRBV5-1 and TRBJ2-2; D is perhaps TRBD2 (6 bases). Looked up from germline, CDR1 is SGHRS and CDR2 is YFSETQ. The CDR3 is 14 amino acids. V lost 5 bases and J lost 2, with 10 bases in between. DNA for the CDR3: TGCGCCAGCAGTTCGGGAGTAAACACCGGGGAGCTGTTTTTT. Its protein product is CASSSGVNTGELFF.

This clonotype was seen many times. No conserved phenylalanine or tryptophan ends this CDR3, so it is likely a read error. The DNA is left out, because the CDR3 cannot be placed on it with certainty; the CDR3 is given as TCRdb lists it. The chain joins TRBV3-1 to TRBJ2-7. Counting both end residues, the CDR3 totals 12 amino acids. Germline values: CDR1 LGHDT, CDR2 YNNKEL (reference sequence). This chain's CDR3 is CASSQVGVGFNL.

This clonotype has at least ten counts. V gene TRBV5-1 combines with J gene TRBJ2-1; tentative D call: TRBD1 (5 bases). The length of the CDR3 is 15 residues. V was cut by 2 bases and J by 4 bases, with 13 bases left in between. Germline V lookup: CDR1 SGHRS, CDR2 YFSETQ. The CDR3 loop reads CASSLLRGSYNEQFF. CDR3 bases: TGCGCCAGCAGCTTATTAAGGGGATCATACAATGAGCAGTTCTTC.

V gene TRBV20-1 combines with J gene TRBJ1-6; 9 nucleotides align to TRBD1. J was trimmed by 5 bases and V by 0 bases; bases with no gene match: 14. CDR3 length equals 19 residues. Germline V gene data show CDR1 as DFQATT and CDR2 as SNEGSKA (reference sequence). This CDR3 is CSARDSSSWGQGNNSPLHF. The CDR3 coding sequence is TGCAGTGCTAGAGATTCATCTAGCTGGGGACAGGGTAATAATTCACCCCTCCACTTT.

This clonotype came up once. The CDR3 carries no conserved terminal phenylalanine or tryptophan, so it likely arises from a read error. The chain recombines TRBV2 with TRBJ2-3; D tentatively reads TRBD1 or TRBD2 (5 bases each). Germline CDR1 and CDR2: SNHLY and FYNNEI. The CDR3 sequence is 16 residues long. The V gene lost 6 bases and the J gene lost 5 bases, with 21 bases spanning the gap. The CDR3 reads CASSDSFGAVKDTQYL. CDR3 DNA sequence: TGTGCCAGCAGCGATAGCTTCGGGGCCGTCAAAGATACGCAGTATCTT.

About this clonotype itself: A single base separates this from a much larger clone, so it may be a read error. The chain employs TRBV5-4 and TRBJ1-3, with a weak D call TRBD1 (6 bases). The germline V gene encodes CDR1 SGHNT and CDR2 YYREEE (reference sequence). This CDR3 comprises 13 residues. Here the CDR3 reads CASEGGAGDTIYF. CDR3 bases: TGTGCCAGCGAAGGGGGGGCTGGAGACACCATATATTTT.

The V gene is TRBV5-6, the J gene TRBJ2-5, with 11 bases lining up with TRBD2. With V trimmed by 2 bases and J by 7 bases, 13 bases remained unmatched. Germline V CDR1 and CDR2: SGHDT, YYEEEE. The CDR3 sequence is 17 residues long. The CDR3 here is CASSFKSIAGGLGTQYF. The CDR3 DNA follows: TGTGCCAGCAGCTTTAAGTCAATAGCGGGGGGGCTTGGGACCCAGTACTTC.

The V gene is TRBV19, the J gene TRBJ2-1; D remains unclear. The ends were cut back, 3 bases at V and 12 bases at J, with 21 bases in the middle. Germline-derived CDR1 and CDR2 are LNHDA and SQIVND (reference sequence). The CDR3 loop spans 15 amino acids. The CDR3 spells CASSIGVERADTQFF. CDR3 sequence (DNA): TGTGCCAGTAGTATCGGAGTGGAGCGAGCAGATACGCAGTTCTTC.

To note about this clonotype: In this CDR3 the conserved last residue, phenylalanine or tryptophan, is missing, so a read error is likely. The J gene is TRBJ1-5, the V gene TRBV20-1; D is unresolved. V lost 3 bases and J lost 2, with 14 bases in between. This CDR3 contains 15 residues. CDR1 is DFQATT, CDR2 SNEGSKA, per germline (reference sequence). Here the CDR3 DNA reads TGCAGTGCTAGGATTTCCCCCTCCGGCAATCAGCCCCAGCATTCT. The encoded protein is CSARISPSGNQPQHS.

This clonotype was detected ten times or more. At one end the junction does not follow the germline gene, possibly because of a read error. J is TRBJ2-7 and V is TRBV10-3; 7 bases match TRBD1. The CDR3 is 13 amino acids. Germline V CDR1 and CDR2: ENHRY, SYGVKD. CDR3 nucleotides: TGTGCCATCAGTCGACCGGCACAGGGGTCCAAATCCTTC. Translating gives CAISRPAQGSKSF.

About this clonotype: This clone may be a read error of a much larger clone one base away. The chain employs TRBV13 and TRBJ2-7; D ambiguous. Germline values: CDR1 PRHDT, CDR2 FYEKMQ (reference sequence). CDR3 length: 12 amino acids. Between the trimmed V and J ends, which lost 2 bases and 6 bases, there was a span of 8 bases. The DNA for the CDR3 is TGTGCCAGCAGCTTACCGGCAGGCGAGCAGTACTTC. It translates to CASSLPAGEQYF.

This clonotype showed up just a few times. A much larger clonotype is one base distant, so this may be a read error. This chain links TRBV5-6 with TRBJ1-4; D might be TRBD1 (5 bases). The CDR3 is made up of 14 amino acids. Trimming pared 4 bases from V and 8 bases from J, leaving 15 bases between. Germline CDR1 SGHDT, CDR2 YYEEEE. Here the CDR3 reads CASSPRGAGEKLFF. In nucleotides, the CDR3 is TGTGCCAGCAGCCCCCGAGGGGCAGGAGAAAAACTGTTTTTT.

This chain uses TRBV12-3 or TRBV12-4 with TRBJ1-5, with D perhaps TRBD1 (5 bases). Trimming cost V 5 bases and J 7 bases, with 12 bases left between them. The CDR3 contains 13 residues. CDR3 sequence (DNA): TGTGCCAGCAGTCCAGGGTTTGACCAGCCCCAGCATTTT. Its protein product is CASSPGFDQPQHF.

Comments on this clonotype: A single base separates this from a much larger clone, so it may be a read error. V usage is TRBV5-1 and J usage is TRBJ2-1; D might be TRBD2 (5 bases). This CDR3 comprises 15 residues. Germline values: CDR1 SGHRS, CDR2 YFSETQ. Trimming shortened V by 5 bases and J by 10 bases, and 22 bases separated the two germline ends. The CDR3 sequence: CASRAGSSSSYEQFF. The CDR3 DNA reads TGCGCCAGCAGGGCGGGCTCCTCGAGCTCCTACGAGCAGTTCTTC.

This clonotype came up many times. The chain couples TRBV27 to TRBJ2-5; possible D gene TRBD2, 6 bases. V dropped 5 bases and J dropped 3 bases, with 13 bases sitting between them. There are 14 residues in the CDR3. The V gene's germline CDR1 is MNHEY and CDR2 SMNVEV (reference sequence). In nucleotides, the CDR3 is TGTGCCAGCAGTCCCCCCGGGAGAGAAGAGACCCAGTACTTC. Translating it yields CASSPPGREETQYF.

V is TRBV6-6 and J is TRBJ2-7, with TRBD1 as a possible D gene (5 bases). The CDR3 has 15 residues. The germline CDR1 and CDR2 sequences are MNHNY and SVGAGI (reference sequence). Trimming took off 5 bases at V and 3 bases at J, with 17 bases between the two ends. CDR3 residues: CASSPLSRQLYEQYF. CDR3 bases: TGTGCCAGCAGTCCCCTTTCGAGACAGCTCTACGAGCAGTACTTC.

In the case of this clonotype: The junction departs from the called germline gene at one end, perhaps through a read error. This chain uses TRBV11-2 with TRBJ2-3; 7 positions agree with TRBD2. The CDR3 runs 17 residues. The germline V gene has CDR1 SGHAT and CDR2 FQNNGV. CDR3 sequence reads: CASSQDHWDGGIYEQYF. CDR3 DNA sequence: TGCGCCAGCAGCCAAGATCACTGGGACGGGGGGATCTATGAGCAGTATTTT.

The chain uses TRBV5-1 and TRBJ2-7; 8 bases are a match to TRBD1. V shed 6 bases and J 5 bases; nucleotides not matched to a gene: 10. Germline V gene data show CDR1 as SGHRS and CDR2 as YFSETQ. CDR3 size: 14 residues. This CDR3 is CASTAGTGSNEQYF. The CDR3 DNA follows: TGCGCCAGCACCGCCGGGACAGGTTCTAACGAGCAGTACTTC.

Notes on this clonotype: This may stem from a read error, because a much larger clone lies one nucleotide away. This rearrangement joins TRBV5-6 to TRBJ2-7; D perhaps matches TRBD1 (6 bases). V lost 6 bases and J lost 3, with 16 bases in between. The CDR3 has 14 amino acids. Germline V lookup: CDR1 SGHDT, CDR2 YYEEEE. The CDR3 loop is CASTTSGAYYEQYF. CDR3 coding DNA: TGTGCCAGCACGACCTCAGGGGCATACTACGAGCAGTACTTC.

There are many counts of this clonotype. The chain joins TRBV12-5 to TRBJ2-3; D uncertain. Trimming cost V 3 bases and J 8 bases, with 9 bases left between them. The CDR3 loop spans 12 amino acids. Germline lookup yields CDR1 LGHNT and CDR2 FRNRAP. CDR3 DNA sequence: TGTGCTAGTGGTTTCACCTCCGGTACGCAGTATTTT. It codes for CASGFTSGTQYF.

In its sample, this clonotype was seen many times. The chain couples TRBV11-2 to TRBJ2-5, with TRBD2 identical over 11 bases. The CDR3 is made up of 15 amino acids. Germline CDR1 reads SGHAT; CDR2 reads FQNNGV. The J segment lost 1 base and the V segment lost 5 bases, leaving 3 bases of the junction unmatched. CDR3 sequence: CASSIGTSGQETQYF. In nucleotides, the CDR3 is TGTGCCAGCAGCATCGGGACTAGCGGCCAAGAGACCCAGTACTTC.